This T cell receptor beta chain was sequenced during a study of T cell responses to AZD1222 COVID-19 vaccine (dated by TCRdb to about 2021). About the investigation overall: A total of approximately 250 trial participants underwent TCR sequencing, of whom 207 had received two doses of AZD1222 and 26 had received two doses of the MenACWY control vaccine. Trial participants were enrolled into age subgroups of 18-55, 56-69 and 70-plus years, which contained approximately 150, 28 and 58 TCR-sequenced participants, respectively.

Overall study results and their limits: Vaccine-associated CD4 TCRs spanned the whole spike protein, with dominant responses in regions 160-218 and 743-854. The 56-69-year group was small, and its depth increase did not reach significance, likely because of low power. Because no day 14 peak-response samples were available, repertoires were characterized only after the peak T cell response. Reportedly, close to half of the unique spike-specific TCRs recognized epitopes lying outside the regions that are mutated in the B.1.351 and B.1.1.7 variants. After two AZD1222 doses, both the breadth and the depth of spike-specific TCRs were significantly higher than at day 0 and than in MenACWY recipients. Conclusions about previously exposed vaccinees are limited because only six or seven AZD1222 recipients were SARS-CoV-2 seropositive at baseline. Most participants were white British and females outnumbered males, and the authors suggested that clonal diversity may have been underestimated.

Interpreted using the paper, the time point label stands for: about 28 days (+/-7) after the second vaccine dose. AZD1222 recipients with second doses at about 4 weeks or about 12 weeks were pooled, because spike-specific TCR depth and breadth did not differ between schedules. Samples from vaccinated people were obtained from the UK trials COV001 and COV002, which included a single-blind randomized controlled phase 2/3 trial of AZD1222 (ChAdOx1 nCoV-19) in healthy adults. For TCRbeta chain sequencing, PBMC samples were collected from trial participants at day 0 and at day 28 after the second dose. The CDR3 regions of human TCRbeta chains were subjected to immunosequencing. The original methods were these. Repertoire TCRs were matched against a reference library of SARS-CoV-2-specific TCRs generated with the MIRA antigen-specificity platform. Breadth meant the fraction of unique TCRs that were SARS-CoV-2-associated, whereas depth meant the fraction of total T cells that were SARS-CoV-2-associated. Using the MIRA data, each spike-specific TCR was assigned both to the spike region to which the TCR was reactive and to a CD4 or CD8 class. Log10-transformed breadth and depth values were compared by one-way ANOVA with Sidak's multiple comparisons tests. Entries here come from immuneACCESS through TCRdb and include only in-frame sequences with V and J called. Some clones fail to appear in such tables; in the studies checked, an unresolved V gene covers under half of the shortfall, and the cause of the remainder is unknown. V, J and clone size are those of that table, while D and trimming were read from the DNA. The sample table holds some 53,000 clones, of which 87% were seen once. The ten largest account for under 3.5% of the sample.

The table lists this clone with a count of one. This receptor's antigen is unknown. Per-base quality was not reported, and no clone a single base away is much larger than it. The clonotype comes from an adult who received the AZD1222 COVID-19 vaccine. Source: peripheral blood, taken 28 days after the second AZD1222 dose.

The CDR3 loop reads CASSQSGGVTEAFF. The nucleotide sequence is given as TGTGCCAGCAGCCAGTCGGGTGGGGTGACTGAAGCTTTCTTT. The V gene is TRBV3-1 (or the pseudogene TRBV3-2) and the J gene is TRBJ1-1; there is no confident call for the D gene. According to the germline V gene (reference sequence), CDR1 reads LGHDT and CDR2 reads YNNKEL. The CDR3, cysteine through phenylalanine, is 14 amino acids long. The sequence is cut down to CDR3 DNA, 42 bases in frame from base 1. V sheds 3 bases and J sheds 5 bases, leaving 13 bases between their ends.